This TCR beta chain was identified during a study of T cell responses to AZD1222 COVID-19 vaccine. Points from the study as a whole: The study found vaccine-associated CD4 TCRs spanning spike, dominant at 160-218 and 743-854. Clonal diversity was possibly underestimated; the donors were predominantly white British and more often female.

Trimming took 6 bases from V and 5 from J, leaving 11 bases between them. This CDR3 has 12 residues. CDR1 and CDR2 from the germline V gene are MNHEY and SMNVEV (reference sequence). About this clone itself: The antigen is undetermined.

The table came from immunoSEQ multiplex PCR; TCRdb's copy has only in-frame clones and leaves some out. In the table there are 140,000 or so clones, about 86% of which are singletons. The genes are TRBV27 and TRBJ2-7, with TRBD1 as a possible D gene (7 bases). The sample here was peripheral blood, taken 28 days after the second AZD1222 dose. The clonotype was recovered from an adult who received the AZD1222 COVID-19 vaccine. Written as DNA, the CDR3 is TGTGCCAGCAGGGGCAGGGGGGACGAGCAGTACTTC. Residues: CASRGRGDEQYF.